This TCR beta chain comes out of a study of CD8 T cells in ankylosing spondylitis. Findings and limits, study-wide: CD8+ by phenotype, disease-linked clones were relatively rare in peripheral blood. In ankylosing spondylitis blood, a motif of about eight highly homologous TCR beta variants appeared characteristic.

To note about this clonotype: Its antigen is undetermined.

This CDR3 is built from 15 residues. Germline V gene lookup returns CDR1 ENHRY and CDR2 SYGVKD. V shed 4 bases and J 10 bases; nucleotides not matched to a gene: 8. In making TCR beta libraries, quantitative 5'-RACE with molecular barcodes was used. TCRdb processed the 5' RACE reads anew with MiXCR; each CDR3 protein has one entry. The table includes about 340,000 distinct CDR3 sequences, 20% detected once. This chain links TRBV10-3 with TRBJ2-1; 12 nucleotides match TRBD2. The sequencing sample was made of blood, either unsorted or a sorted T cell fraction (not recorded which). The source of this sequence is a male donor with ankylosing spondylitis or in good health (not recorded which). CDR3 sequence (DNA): TGTGCCATCAGTGTGGCTAGCGGGGGGGCCGGAGAGCAGTTCTTC. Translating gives CAISVASGGAGEQFF.